The text below deals with one T cell receptor (beta chain). Its antigen is unidentified. Between the trimmed V and J ends, which lost 5 bases and 4 bases, there was a span of 9 bases. The germline CDR1 and CDR2 sequences are ENHRY and SYGVKD. The CDR3 loop spans 13 amino acids. The record originates from a study of immune evolution from preneoplasia to lung adenocarcinoma. Overall study: HLA loss of heterozygosity: under 7.5% AIS, about 15% MIA, about 31% ADC, none AAH.

Study-level results: Later-stage lesions appeared to have more T cells, more diversity, less clonality. T cell clonality was higher in KRAS-mutant than EGFR-mutant or wild-type nodules.

H&E slides confirmed each diagnosis, reviewed by two pathologists independently. The protocol was immunoSEQ multiplex PCR, while the TCRdb copy is restricted to in-frame clones and leaves out a portion. Among under 6,000 clones listed, 60% to 80% were seen once. The sequencing input was FFPE minimally invasive lung adenocarcinoma tissue. This rearrangement joins TRBV10-3 to TRBJ1-5, with a weak D call TRBD1 (5 bases). This sequence originates from a person aged 55 to 79 with lung adenocarcinoma. CDR3 bases: TGTGCCATCAGTATTGCAGGGAATCAGCCCCAGCATTTT. Its protein is CAISIAGNQPQHF.